This T cell receptor (beta chain) was documented in a study of blood T cell repertoires in COVID-19. Study context: Acute-phase and convalescent COVID-19 samples originated in the United States, Italy and Spain.

In the source study's methods: Amplified reference gene primers provided the basis for estimating nucleated cell counts. Profiling relied on immunoSEQ multiplex PCR, and the TCRdb table lists in-frame clones only, not all of them. V and J calls and clone size come straight from that table; D and trimming were deduced from the DNA. The table records over 250,000 clones, approximately 91% of them present only once. Participant ages covered roughly 18 to 90 years across 24 US areas. Symptom resolution, clearance, or two negative PCRs marked the recovered donors of Cohort 3. V was shortened by 3 bases and J by 4 bases, with 7 bases between the two germline ends. CDR1 and CDR2 from the germline V gene are LGHDT and YNNKEL (reference sequence). The CDR3 has 13 amino acids.

The V gene is TRBV3-1 (or the pseudogene TRBV3-2), the J gene TRBJ1-5, with a weak D call TRBD1 (6 bases). The source of this sequence is a woman in her twenties or thirties who had recovered from COVID-19. Material: PBMCs or T cells enriched from blood (not recorded which). The CDR3: CASSQGANQPQHF. The CDR3 region has the DNA TGTGCCAGCAGCCAGGGGGCAAATCAGCCCCAGCATTTT.